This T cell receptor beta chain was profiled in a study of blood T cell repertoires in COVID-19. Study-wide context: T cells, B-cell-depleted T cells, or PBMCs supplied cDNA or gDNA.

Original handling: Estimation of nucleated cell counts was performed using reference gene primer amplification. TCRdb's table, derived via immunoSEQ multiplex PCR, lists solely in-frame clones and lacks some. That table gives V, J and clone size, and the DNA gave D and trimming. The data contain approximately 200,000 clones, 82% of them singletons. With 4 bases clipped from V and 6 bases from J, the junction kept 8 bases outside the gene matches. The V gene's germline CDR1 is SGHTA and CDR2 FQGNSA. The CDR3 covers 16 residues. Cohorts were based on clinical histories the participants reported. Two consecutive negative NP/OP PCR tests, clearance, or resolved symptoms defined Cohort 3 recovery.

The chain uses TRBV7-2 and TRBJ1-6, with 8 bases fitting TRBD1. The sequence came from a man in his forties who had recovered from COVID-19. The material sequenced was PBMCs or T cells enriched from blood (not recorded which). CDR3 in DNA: TGTGCCAGCAGCTCAGGACAGGGCCTACCTAATTCACCCCTCCACTTT. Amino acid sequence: CASSSGQGLPNSPLHF.